This record concerns one T cell receptor (beta chain) sequence. The treatment: 15 to 20 received Ad26.COV2.S at low or high dose, single or two shots; roughly five received placebo; per-sample allocation not given. Sample collection was performed on day 63 after the first vaccine or placebo injection. A Boston adult aged 18-55 years was the donor. The source of the sample is a study of Ad26.COV2.S vaccination and SARS-CoV-2 variants. Only in-frame clones appear in the TCRdb table, and some are missing; sequencing was by immunoSEQ multiplex PCR. The sample holds fewer than 500,000 clones, 90% seen once. This CDR3 is built from 18 residues. The V gene's germline CDR1 is MNHNS and CDR2 SASEGT. V lost 2 bases to trimming and J lost 0 bases, with 17 bases between them.

The rearrangement uses TRBV6-1 and TRBJ2-1; tentatively, D is TRBD2 (6 bases). This clonotype was sampled from a person between 18 and 60 years old who received the Ad26.COV2.S COVID-19 vaccine or a placebo. Material: peripheral blood, obtained in a trial of Ad26.COV2.S vaccine versus placebo. CDR3 in DNA: TGTGCCAGCAGTGAACTCCCTTTGGGGGGTAGCTCCTACAATGAGCAGTTCTTC. Its translation: CASSELPLGGSSYNEQFF.